This T cell receptor (beta chain) originates from a study of cytomegalovirus exposure and HLA in healthy donors. About the research overall: Within the Caucasian-associated ancestry cluster were 81% of the roughly 400 genotyped donors.

Broader study findings: Because they were indistinguishable, some V segments, including TRBV6-2 and TRBV6-3, were excluded. Cytomegalovirus association was assigned to some 160 TCR beta chains.

The PCR contained 60 Vbeta and 13 Jbeta primers. Original methodology: Among the unique TCR beta chains that a later analysis counted, 80 million to 100 million in all, roughly 10 million were shared. This table comes from immunoSEQ multiplex PCR, and its TCRdb copy is limited to in-frame clones, with some not included. Clonal size and the V and J genes are those of that table, whereas D and trimming came from the DNA. This sample carries about 96,000 clones, 64% of them seen once, and the ten largest clones take approximately 3%. V was pared by 4 bases and J by 5 bases, with 5 bases of the junction left unmatched. This CDR3 comprises 16 residues. The germline V gene has CDR1 SGHDN and CDR2 FVKESK. Points on this clone: What it binds is not known.

V gene TRBV14 combines with J gene TRBJ2-2, with 12 bases identical to TRBD2. The receptor's source is a man in his sixties in good health and CMV-seronegative. The specimen was PBMCs. The CDR3 reads CASSRTSGGRTGELFF. DNA of the CDR3: TGTGCCAGCAGCCGCACTAGCGGGGGGCGGACCGGGGAGCTGTTTTTT.